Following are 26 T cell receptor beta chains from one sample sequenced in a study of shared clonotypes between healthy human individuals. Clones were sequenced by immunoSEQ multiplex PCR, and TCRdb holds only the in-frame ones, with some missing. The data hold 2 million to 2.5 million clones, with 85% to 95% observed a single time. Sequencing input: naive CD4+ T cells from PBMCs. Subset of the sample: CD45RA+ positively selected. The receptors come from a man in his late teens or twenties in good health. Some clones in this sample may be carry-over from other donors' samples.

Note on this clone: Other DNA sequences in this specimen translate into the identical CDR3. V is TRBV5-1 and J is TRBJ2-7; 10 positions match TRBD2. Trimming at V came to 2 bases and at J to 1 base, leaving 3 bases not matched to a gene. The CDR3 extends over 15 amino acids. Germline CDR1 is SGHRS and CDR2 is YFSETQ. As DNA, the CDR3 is TGCGCCAGCAGCTTCGGACTAGCGGATTCCTACGAGCAGTACTTC. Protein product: CASSFGLADSYEQYF.

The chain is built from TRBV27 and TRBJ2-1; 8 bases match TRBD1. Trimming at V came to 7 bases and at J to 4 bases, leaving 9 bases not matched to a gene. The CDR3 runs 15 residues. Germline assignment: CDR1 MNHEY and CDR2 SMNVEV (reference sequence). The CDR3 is CASTPGDRYYNEQFF. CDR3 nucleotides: TGTGCCAGCACTCCGGGGGACAGGTATTACAATGAGCAGTTCTTC.

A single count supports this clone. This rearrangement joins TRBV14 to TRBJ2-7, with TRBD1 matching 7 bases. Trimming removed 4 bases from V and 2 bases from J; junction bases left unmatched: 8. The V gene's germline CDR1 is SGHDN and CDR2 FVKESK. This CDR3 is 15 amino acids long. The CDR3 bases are TGTGCCAGCAGCCGATCACAGGGGAGAGCCTACGAGCAGTACTTC. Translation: CASSRSQGRAYEQYF.

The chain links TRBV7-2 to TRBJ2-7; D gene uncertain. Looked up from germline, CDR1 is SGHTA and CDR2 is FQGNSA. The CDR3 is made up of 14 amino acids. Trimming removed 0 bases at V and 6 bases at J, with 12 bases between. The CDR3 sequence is CASSLAGLVGEQYF. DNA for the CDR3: TGTGCCAGCAGCTTAGCTGGTCTAGTTGGCGAGCAGTACTTC.

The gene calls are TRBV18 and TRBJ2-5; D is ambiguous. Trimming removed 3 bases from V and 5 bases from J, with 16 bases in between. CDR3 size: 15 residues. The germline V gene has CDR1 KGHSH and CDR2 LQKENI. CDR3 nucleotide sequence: TGTGCCAGCTCACCGGGAACAGCTCGGTCGGAGACCCAGTACTTC. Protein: CASSPGTARSETQYF.

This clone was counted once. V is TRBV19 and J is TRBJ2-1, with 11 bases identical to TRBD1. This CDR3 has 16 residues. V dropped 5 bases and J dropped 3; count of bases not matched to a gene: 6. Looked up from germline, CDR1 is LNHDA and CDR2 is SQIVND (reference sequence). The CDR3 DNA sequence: TGTGCCAGTAGTGCAACCGGGACAGGGGGCTACAATGAGCAGTTCTTC. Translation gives CASSATGTGGYNEQFF.

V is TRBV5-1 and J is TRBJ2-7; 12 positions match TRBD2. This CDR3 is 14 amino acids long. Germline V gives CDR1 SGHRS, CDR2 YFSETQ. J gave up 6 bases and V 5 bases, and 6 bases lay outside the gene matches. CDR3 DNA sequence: TGCGCCAGCAGTGGGACTAGCGGGCCATCCGAGCAGTACTTC. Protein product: CASSGTSGPSEQYF.

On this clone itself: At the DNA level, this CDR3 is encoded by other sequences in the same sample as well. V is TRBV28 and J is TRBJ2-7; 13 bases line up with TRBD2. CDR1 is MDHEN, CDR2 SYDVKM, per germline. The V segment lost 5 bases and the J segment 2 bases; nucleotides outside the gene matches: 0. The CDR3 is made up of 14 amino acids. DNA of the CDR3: TGTGCCAGCAGTGGACTAGCGGGAGCCTACGAGCAGTACTTC. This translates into CASSGLAGAYEQYF.

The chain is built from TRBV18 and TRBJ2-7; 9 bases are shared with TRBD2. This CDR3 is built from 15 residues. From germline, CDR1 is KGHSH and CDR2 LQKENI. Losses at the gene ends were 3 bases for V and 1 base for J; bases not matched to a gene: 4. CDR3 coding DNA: TGTGCCAGCTCACCTTGGCTAGCGGGGTCCTACGAGCAGTACTTC. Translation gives CASSPWLAGSYEQYF.

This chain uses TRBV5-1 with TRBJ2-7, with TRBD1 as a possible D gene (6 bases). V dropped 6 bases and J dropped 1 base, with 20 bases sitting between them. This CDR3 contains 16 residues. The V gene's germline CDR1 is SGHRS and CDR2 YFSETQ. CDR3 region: CASTPSGGSSSYEQYF. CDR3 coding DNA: TGCGCCAGCACCCCTAGTGGGGGCTCCTCATCCTACGAGCAGTACTTC.

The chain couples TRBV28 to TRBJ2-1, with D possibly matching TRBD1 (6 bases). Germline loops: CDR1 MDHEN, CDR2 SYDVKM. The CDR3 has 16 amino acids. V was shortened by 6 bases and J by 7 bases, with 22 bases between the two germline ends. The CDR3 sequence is CASRPGGRGRINEQFF. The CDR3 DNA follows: TGTGCCAGCAGGCCCGGCGGCAGGGGAAGGATTAATGAGCAGTTCTTC. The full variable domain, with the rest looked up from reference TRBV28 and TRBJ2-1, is DVKVTQSSRYLVKRTGEKVFLECVQDMDHENMFWYRQDPGLGLRLIYFSYDVKMKEKGDIPEGYSVSREKKERFSLILESASTNQTSMYLCASRPGGRGRINEQFFGPGTRLTVL.

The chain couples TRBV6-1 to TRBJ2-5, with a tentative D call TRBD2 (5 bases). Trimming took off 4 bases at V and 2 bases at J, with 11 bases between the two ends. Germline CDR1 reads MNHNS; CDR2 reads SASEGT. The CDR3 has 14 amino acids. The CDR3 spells CASSGRSGQETQYF. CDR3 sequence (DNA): TGTGCCAGCAGTGGAAGATCGGGGCAAGAGACCCAGTACTTC.

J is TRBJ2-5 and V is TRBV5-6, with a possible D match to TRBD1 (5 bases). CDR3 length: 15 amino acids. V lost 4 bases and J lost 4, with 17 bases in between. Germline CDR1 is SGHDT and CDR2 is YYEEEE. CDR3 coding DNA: TGTGCCAGCAGCCTCCAGGGCCCCCAGAGAGAGACCCAGTACTTC. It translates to CASSLQGPQRETQYF. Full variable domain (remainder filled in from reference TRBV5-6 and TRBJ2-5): DAGVTQSPTHLIKTRGQQVTLRCSPKSGHDTVSWYQQALGQGPQFIFQYYEEEERQRGNFPDRFSGHQFPNYSSELNVNALLLGDSALYLCASSLQGPQRETQYFGPGTRLLVL.

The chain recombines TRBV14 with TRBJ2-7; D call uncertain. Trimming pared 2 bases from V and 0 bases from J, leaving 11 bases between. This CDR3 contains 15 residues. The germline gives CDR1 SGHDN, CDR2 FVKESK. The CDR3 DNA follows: TGTGCCAGCAGCCAACTTAACACCAGCTCCTACGAGCAGTACTTC. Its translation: CASSQLNTSSYEQYF.

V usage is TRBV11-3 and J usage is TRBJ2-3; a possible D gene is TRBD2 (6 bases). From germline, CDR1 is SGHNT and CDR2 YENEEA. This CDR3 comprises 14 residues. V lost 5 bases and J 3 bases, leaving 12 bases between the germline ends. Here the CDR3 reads CASSLSGLTDTQYF. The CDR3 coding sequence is TGTGCCAGCAGCCTTAGCGGCTTAACAGATACGCAGTATTTT.

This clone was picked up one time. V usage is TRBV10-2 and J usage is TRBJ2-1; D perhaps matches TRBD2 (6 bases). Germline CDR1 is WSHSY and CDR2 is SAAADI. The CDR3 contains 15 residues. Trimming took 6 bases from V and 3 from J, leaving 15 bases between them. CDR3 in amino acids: CASRRPGLNYNEQFF. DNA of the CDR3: TGCGCCAGCAGACGGCCGGGACTTAACTACAATGAGCAGTTCTTC.

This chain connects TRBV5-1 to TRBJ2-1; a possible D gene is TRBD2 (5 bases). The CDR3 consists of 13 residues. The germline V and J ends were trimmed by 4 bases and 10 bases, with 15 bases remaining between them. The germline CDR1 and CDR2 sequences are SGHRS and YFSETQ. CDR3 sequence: CASSPNSGREQFF. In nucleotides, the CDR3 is TGCGCCAGCAGCCCCAACAGCGGACGAGAGCAGTTCTTC. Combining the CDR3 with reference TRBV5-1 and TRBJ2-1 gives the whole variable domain KAGVTQTPRYLIKTRGQQVTLSCSPISGHRSVSWYQQTPGQGLQFLFEYFSETQRNKGNFPGRFSGRQFSNSRSEMNVSTLELGDSALYLCASSPNSGREQFFGPGTRLTVL.

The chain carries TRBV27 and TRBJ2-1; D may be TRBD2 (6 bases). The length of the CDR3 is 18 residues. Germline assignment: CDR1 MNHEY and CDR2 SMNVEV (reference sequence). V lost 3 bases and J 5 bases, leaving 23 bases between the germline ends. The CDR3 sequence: CASSFNSWTGTPHNEQFF. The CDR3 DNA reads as TGTGCCAGCAGTTTTAATAGTTGGACCGGGACTCCACACAATGAGCAGTTCTTC.

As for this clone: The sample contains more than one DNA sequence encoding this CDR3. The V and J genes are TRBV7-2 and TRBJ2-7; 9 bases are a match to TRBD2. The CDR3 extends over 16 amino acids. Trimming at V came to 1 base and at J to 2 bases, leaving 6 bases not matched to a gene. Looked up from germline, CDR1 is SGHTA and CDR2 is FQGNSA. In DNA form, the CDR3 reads TGTGCCAGCAGCTTAGGTGGGGCGGGAGGGGCCTACGAGCAGTACTTC. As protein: CASSLGGAGGAYEQYF.

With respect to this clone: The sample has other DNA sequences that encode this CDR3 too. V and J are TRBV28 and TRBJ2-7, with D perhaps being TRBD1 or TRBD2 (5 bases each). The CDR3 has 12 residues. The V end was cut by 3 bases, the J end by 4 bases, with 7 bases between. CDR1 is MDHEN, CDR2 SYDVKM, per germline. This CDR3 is CASSLRGYEQYF. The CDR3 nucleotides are TGTGCCAGCAGTTTGAGGGGTTACGAGCAGTACTTC.

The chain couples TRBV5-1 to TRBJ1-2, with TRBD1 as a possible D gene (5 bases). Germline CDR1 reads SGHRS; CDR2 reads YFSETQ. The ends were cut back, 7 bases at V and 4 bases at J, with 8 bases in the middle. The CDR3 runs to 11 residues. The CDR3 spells CASRDGYGYTF. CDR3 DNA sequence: TGCGCCAGCCGGGACGGCTATGGCTACACCTTC.

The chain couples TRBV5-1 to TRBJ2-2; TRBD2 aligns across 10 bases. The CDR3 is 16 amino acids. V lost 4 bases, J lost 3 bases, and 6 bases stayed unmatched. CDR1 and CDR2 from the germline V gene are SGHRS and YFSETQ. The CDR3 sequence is CASSHIAGGDTGELFF. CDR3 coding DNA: TGCGCCAGCAGCCACATAGCGGGAGGTGACACCGGGGAGCTGTTTTTT.

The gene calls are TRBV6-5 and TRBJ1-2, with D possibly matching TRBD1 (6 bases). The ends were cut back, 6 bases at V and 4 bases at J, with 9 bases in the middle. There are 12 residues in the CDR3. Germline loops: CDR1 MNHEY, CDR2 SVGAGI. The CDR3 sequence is CASRSDSYGYTF. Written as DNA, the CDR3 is TGTGCCAGCAGGTCGGACAGCTATGGCTACACCTTC.

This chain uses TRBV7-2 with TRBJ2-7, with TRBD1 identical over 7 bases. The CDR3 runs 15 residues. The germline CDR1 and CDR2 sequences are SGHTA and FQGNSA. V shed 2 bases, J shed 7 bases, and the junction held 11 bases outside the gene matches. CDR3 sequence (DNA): TGTGCCAGCAGCTTAACCCGGGACAGTTTCTGGGAGCAGTACTTC. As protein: CASSLTRDSFWEQYF.

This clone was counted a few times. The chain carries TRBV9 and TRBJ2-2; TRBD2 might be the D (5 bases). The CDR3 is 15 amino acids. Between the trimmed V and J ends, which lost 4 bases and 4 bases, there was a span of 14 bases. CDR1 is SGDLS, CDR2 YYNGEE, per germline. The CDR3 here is CASSKDSYTTGELFF. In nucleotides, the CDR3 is TGTGCCAGCAGCAAGGACTCATATACCACCGGGGAGCTGTTTTTT.

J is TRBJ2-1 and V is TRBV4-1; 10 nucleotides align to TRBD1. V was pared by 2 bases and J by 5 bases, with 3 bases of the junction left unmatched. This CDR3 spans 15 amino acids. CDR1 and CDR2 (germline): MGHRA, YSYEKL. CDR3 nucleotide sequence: TGCGCCAGCAGCCAACCGGGACAGGGGAACAATGAGCAGTTCTTC. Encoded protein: CASSQPGQGNNEQFF.